The 25 T cell receptor beta chains listed next were all sequenced from one sample in a study of vaccination and CD4 T cells after COVID-19. With the Oncomine TCR Beta short-read assay, DNA from cultured CD4+ T cells was sequenced. Each CDR3 protein is one row after TCRdb ran MiXCR on the PCR reads. The table lists approximately 12,000 distinct CDR3 sequences, over 30% of them singletons. Treatment denoted: roughly ten-day PBMC culture with coronavirus spike peptide pools or control peptides (ViraFEST assay). These receptors are not linked to any known antigen. Sequencing was carried out using cultured CD4+ T cells from blood. Source of these receptors: a human donor with COVID-19.

This chain uses TRBV7-8 with TRBJ2-7; D ambiguous. Trimming cost V 4 bases and J 9 bases, with 13 bases left between them. The CDR3 spans 12 residues. Per the germline V gene, CDR1 is SGHVS and CDR2 is FQNEAQ. The CDR3 bases are TGTGCCAGCAGCTCCTACTCCTCTCTGCAGTACTTC. Translation gives CASSSYSSLQYF.

This sequence joins TRBV4-1 and TRBJ2-1; D is unresolved. The CDR3 extends over 20 amino acids. The germline gives CDR1 MGHRA, CDR2 YSYEKL. Trimming removed 5 bases from V and 0 bases from J, with 26 bases in between. CDR3 DNA: TGCGCCAGCAGCGGAACGAACCGGGCTAGGGAATTGGGCTCCTACAATGAGCAGTTCTTC. Its protein is CASSGTNRARELGSYNEQFF.

This chain joins TRBV12-3 or TRBV12-4 and TRBJ2-7; TRBD2 is a possible D gene (6 bases). Trimming took 2 bases from V and 2 from J, leaving 13 bases between them. The length of the CDR3 is 15 residues. The CDR3 sequence: CASSLLRDAAYEQYF. CDR3 coding DNA: TGTGCCAGCAGTTTATTGCGGGACGCAGCCTACGAGCAGTACTTC.

By share, this clonotype ranks as medium-sized (0.01 to 0.1%). The V gene is TRBV20-1, the J gene TRBJ1-5, with TRBD1 matching 12 bases. The CDR3 extends over 17 amino acids. With V trimmed by 6 bases and J by 2 bases, 11 bases remained unmatched. Germline CDR1 is DFQATT and CDR2 is SNEGSKA (reference sequence). The CDR3 sequence: CSAWRGTGGTGNQPQHF. CDR3 bases: TGCAGTGCATGGAGGGGGACAGGGGGCACGGGCAATCAGCCCCAGCATTTT.

This chain joins TRBV25-1 and TRBJ1-6; 7 positions match TRBD1. CDR1 MGHDK and CDR2 SYGVNS come from the germline V gene. Trimming cost V 6 bases and J 0 bases; bases outside gene matches: 11. This CDR3 has 18 amino acids. The CDR3 loop reads CASSRGDSSSSYNSPLHF. The CDR3 region has the DNA TGTGCCAGCAGCCGTGGGGACAGCTCCAGCTCCTATAATTCACCCCTCCACTTT.

This clonotype was picked up a small number of times. This chain's CDR3 is CASTAAGGRAPQHF. The CDR3 DNA reads TGTGCCAGCACTGCGGCGGGGGGACGGGCTCCCCAGCATTTT. The V call is TRBV6-1, the J call TRBJ1-5; possibly TRBD1 for D (5 bases). Deletions cut 7 bases from V and 10 bases from J, with 20 bases between. CDR3 size: 14 residues. CDR1 and CDR2 from the germline V gene are MNHNS and SASEGT.

The chain couples TRBV7-8 to TRBJ1-4; TRBD1 aligns across 7 bases. The J segment lost 10 bases and the V segment lost 1 base, leaving 3 bases of the junction unmatched. The CDR3 runs 13 residues. In germline, CDR1 is SGHVS, CDR2 FQNEAQ. The CDR3 DNA sequence: TGTGCCAGCAGCTTAGGGCAGGGGGGAAAACTGTTTTTT. Translating it yields CASSLGQGGKLFF. Filled out from reference TRBV7-8 and TRBJ1-4, the complete variable domain reads GAGVSQSPRYKVAKRGQDVALRCDPISGHVSLFWYQQALGQGPEFLTYFQNEAQLDKSGLPSDRFFAERPEGSVSTLKIQRTQQEDSAVYLCASSLGQGGKLFFGSGTQLSVL.

This clonotype appeared a few times. The V call is TRBV7-2, the J call TRBJ2-3, with D maybe TRBD1 (6 bases). The germline CDR1 and CDR2 sequences are SGHTA and FQGNSA. Trimming removed 2 bases from V and 6 bases from J, with 18 bases in between. The CDR3 extends over 16 amino acids. The CDR3 here is CASSLFAGARADTQYF. CDR3 bases: TGTGCCAGCAGCTTATTTGCAGGGGCCAGAGCGGATACGCAGTATTTT.

The chain uses TRBV20-1 and TRBJ2-7; D might be TRBD2 (6 bases). Germline CDR1 reads DFQATT; CDR2 reads SNEGSKA (reference sequence). There are 15 residues in the CDR3. The V end lost 6 bases, the J end lost 3 bases, and 21 bases lay between the germline ends. CDR3 DNA sequence: TGCAGTGCCCTTAATTGGGGGGTGGGGAACTACGAGCAGTACTTC. It yields the protein CSALNWGVGNYEQYF.

The rearrangement uses TRBV27 and TRBJ2-7, with D possibly TRBD1 on 5 matching bases. The length of the CDR3 is 16 residues. From germline, CDR1 is MNHEY and CDR2 SMNVEV (reference sequence). The V end was cut by 4 bases, the J end by 3 bases, with 19 bases between. In nucleotides, the CDR3 is TGTGCCAGCAGTTCAGCCGGAAGGGGCCCAAACTACGAGCAGTACTTC. It encodes CASSSAGRGPNYEQYF.

A few counts support this clonotype. The chain couples TRBV6-1 to TRBJ1-2; no firm D call. CDR3 length: 12 residues. Germline-derived CDR1 and CDR2 are MNHNS and SASEGT. Trimming cost V 1 base and J 2 bases, with 2 bases left between them. CDR3 in amino acids: CASSEDNYGYTF. Written as DNA, the CDR3 is TGTGCCAGCAGTGAAGACAACTATGGCTACACCTTC.

This chain links TRBV30 with TRBJ2-7; possible D gene TRBD1, 5 bases. The V end was cut by 0 bases, the J end by 3 bases, with 9 bases between. Germline assignment: CDR1 GTSNPN and CDR2 SVGIG (reference sequence). CDR3 length: 13 amino acids. CDR3 sequence reads: CAWSVAGIYEQYF. CDR3 nucleotide sequence: TGTGCCTGGAGTGTAGCAGGGATCTACGAGCAGTACTTC.

This clonotype ranks as medium-sized. This chain joins TRBV10-3 and TRBJ2-5; 7 bases fit TRBD1. This CDR3 comprises 13 residues. V dropped 11 bases and J dropped 5; count of bases not matched to a gene: 11. Germline V lookup: CDR1 ENHRY, CDR2 SYGVKD. The CDR3, as DNA: TGTGCCTCCTCTTCCGGGACAGCGGAGACCCAGTACTTC. Amino acids: CASSSGTAETQYF.

This clonotype was seen only a few times. The chain employs TRBV5-4 and TRBJ2-3; no clear D. Trimming cost V 2 bases and J 1 base, with 5 bases left between them. CDR3 size: 13 residues. The germline gives CDR1 SGHNT, CDR2 YYREEE (reference sequence). For the CDR3, the DNA is TGTGCCAGCAGCTTTGAGCGCACAGATACGCAGTATTTT. Translation gives CASSFERTDTQYF.

The chain recombines TRBV7-9 with TRBJ1-2, with 12 nucleotides matching TRBD1. The CDR3 length is 15 residues. Germline V gene sequence: CDR1 SEHNR, CDR2 FQNEAQ (reference sequence). With V trimmed by 1 base and J by 7 bases, 4 bases remained unmatched. The CDR3 region is CASSLVGTGGAGYTF. In DNA form, the CDR3 reads TGTGCCAGCAGCTTAGTTGGGACAGGGGGCGCTGGCTACACCTTC. Full variable domain (outside the CDR3, taken from reference TRBV7-9 and TRBJ1-2): DTGVSQNPRHKITKRGQNVTFRCDPISEHNRLYWYRQTLGQGPEFLTYFQNEAQLEKSRLLSDRFSAERPKGSFSTLEIQRTEQGDSAMYLCASSLVGTGGAGYTFGSGTRLTVV.

This clonotype has a handful of counts. Here the CDR3 reads CASSYSGETSNSPLHF. The CDR3 coding sequence is TGTGCCAGCAGTTACTCCGGGGAAACCTCAAATTCACCCCTCCACTTT. The chain recombines TRBV6-5 with TRBJ1-6, with no clear D. The V and J ends lost 0 bases and 7 bases respectively, with 13 bases between them. The CDR3 is 16 residues long. Germline loops: CDR1 MNHEY, CDR2 SVGAGI.

This clonotype appeared a few times. The CDR3 loop reads CSAQDRGIEKLFF. CDR3 nucleotide sequence: TGCAGTGCACAGGACAGGGGTATTGAAAAACTGTTTTTT. V is TRBV20-1 and J is TRBJ1-4; 9 nucleotides align to TRBD1. The germline V gene has CDR1 DFQATT and CDR2 SNEGSKA (reference sequence). There are 13 residues in the CDR3. V gave up 6 bases and J gave up 7 bases; unmatched junction bases: 6.

The rearrangement joins TRBV21-1 to TRBJ2-5; TRBD2, the table's D call, lacks a check against the DNA. TRBV21-1 is noted as a pseudogene. The CDR3 totals 19 residues. The CDR3 region has the DNA TGTGCCAGCAGCAAAAAGGTGGCGGGGGGGCCTATATTTGTAGAGACCCAGTACTTC. It specifies CASSKKVAGGPIFVETQYF.

This clonotype occurred a few times. The CDR3 loop reads CATRTGGDTGELFF. Written as DNA, the CDR3 is TGTGCCACAAGGACGGGAGGTGACACCGGGGAGCTGTTTTTT. The J gene is TRBJ2-2, the V gene TRBV2; 7 nucleotides agree with TRBD2. This CDR3 is 14 amino acids long. Per germline, CDR1 SNHLY and CDR2 FYNNEI. Trimming took 10 bases from V and 3 from J; bases not matched to a gene: 8.

CDR3 residues: CASRSRLAGGRTDTQYF. The CDR3 region has the DNA TGTGCCAGCAGATCCCGACTAGCGGGGGGGCGGACAGATACGCAGTATTTT. The J gene is TRBJ2-3, the V gene TRBV6-1; TRBD2 agrees at 14 bases. This CDR3 is 17 amino acids long. J was trimmed by 3 bases and V by 6 bases; bases with no gene match: 8. Germline CDR1 and CDR2: MNHNS and SASEGT.

In DNA form, the CDR3 reads TGTGCCAGCAGTTTTAGGCCATCCAATGAGCAGTTCTTC. Its translation is CASSFRPSNEQFF. J is TRBJ2-1 and V is TRBV12-3 or TRBV12-4; D is undetermined. The CDR3 consists of 13 residues. V lost 3 bases and J lost 6, with 9 bases in between.

V gene TRBV5-1 combines with J gene TRBJ2-5; tentatively, D is TRBD2 (5 bases). This CDR3 region has 15 residues. Trimming took off 5 bases at V and 1 base at J, with 15 bases between the two ends. Germline values: CDR1 SGHRS, CDR2 YFSETQ. CDR3 in amino acids: CASRSRSSVQETQYF. CDR3 bases: TGCGCCAGCAGGTCCCGTAGTAGCGTCCAAGAGACCCAGTACTTC.

The chain links TRBV19 to TRBJ1-6; 7 bases map to TRBD1. CDR1 and CDR2 (germline): LNHDA, SQIVND (reference sequence). Trimming took 2 bases from V and 4 from J; bases not matched to a gene: 8. The CDR3 has 17 amino acids. CDR3 loop: CASSIIGPGGYNSPLHF. The DNA for the CDR3 is TGTGCCAGTAGTATAATCGGGCCAGGGGGATATAATTCACCCCTCCACTTT.

The chain recombines TRBV28 with TRBJ1-5; 9 positions agree with TRBD1. The CDR3 is 14 residues long. V was pared by 4 bases and J by 4 bases, with 2 bases of the junction left unmatched. CDR1 and CDR2 (germline): MDHEN, SYDVKM. For the CDR3, the DNA is TGTGCCAGCAGTTCCGGACAGGGGAATCAGCCCCAGCATTTT. This encodes CASSSGQGNQPQHF.

The chain has TRBV20-1 and TRBJ1-1, with 7 bases that match TRBD1. The germline V gene has CDR1 DFQATT and CDR2 SNEGSKA (reference sequence). V lost 3 bases, J lost 5 bases, and 6 bases stayed unmatched. This CDR3 region has 13 residues. CDR3: CSASRGRGTEAFF. Written as DNA, the CDR3 is TGCAGTGCTAGTAGGGGGCGGGGGACTGAAGCTTTCTTT.